The 15 T cell receptor beta chains below were found in one sample sequenced in a study of OX40 agonist ivuxolimab in advanced cancers. The method was immunoSEQ multiplex PCR; TCRdb's version includes in-frame clones alone and lacks a portion of them. The repertoire includes 95,000 to 100,000 clones, 85% to 95% of them detected once, and about 0.27% sits in the top ten. The source material was CD4+ or CD8+ T cells sorted from blood, sampled in a trial of the OX40 agonist ivuxolimab. Receptor source: an adult with an advanced solid tumor such as melanoma, head and neck, liver or kidney cancer.

V usage is TRBV28 and J usage is TRBJ1-5; 8 bases map to TRBD1. V shed 3 bases, J shed 7 bases, and the junction held 14 bases outside the gene matches. The CDR3 length is 17 residues. CDR1 is MDHEN, CDR2 SYDVKM, per germline. CDR3 in DNA: TGTGCCAGCAGTTTCGGTCCGTGGACAGGGTTCAAGCAGCCCCAGCATTTT. It specifies CASSFGPWTGFKQPQHF.

The CDR3 DNA is TGTGCCAGCAGTTTATCTAATATGGACAGGGGGAACTATGGCTACACCTTC. Translating it yields CASSLSNMDRGNYGYTF. V and J are TRBV27 and TRBJ1-2; TRBD1 agrees at 10 bases. Germline V gene sequence: CDR1 MNHEY, CDR2 SMNVEV (reference sequence). The CDR3 length is 17 residues. The V gene end was trimmed by 0 bases and the J gene end by 2 bases; junction bases not matched to a gene: 6.

This clone was recorded only once. The chain combines TRBV4-2 with TRBJ1-3; D unclear. Trimming shortened V by 0 bases and J by 4 bases, and 4 bases separated the two germline ends. The CDR3 consists of 13 residues. Germline-derived CDR1 and CDR2 are LGHNA and YNFKEQ. The CDR3 loop reads CASSQESGNTIYF. The CDR3 DNA follows: TGTGCCAGCAGCCAAGAATCCGGAAACACCATATATTTT.

This chain uses TRBV6-5 with TRBJ1-3; no firm D call. This CDR3 contains 13 residues. Germline V gene sequence: CDR1 MNHEY, CDR2 SVGAGI. Between the trimmed V and J ends, which lost 2 bases and 8 bases, there was a span of 10 bases. The CDR3 coding sequence is TGTGCCAGCAGTTACGGTGGGTCAGACACCATATATTTT. Translating it yields CASSYGGSDTIYF.

This clone was detected only a few times. The same CDR3 arises from other DNA sequences in this sample as well. The chain has TRBV28 and TRBJ1-3; D call uncertain. This CDR3 region has 11 residues. The germline V and J ends were trimmed by 4 bases and 5 bases, with 3 bases remaining between them. CDR1 is MDHEN and CDR2 is SYDVKM in the germline V gene. Written as DNA, the CDR3 is TGTGCCAGCAGTTCACGAAACACCATATATTTT. This codes for CASSSRNTIYF.

CDR3 amino acids: CASSPGSNQPQHF. CDR3 DNA: TGTGCCAGCAGCCCAGGCAGCAATCAGCCCCAGCATTTT. This rearrangement joins TRBV7-3 to TRBJ1-5; D call uncertain. Trimming removed 5 bases at V and 1 base at J, with 6 bases between. The CDR3 runs 13 residues. CDR1 is SGHTA and CDR2 is FQGTGA in the germline V gene.

The rearrangement links TRBV5-1 to TRBJ2-3, with 9 bases fitting TRBD1. This CDR3 comprises 15 residues. Looked up from germline, CDR1 is SGHRS and CDR2 is YFSETQ. The ends lost 4 bases at V and 3 bases at J; junction bases unmatched: 6. This CDR3 is CASSRTGGTTDTQYF. Here the CDR3 DNA reads TGCGCCAGCAGCCGAACAGGGGGCACGACAGATACGCAGTATTTT.

V gene TRBV2 combines with J gene TRBJ1-5; D is unclear. The germline gives CDR1 SNHLY, CDR2 FYNNEI. V was clipped by 6 bases and J by 5 bases, with 17 bases between them. This CDR3 region has 15 residues. CDR3 loop: CASRGTSFSYQPQHF. The CDR3 DNA reads as TGTGCCAGCAGAGGCACCTCATTTAGTTATCAGCCCCAGCATTTT.

This rearrangement joins TRBV6-5 to TRBJ1-1; D not resolved. Trimming took 0 bases from V and 2 from J, leaving 4 bases between them. Germline lookup yields CDR1 MNHEY and CDR2 SVGAGI. This CDR3 has 13 amino acids. CDR3 in amino acids: CASSYSDNTEAFF. The DNA of the CDR3 is TGTGCCAGCAGTTACTCCGATAACACTGAAGCTTTCTTT.

The CDR3 sequence: CASSYLYGRGTGELFF. CDR3 bases: TGTGCCAGCAGCTACCTTTACGGGAGAGGCACCGGGGAGCTGTTTTTT. The V and J genes are TRBV5-6 and TRBJ2-2, with a possible D match to TRBD2 (6 bases). This CDR3 region has 16 residues. Germline V gives CDR1 SGHDT, CDR2 YYEEEE. The V gene lost 3 bases and the J gene lost 4 bases, with 16 bases spanning the gap. Variable domain in full (rest from reference TRBV5-6 and TRBJ2-2): DAGVTQSPTHLIKTRGQQVTLRCSPKSGHDTVSWYQQALGQGPQFIFQYYEEEERQRGNFPDRFSGHQFPNYSSELNVNALLLGDSALYLCASSYLYGRGTGELFFGEGSRLTVL.

The chain couples TRBV30 to TRBJ2-1; TRBD2 matches at 9 bases. The length of the CDR3 is 15 residues. CDR1 is GTSNPN, CDR2 SVGIG, per germline (reference sequence). The junction had 7 bases not matched to a gene; V was cut back by 2 bases and J by 5 bases. The CDR3 reads CAWSWREGRDNEQFF. CDR3 bases: TGTGCCTGGAGTTGGCGGGAGGGCCGAGACAATGAGCAGTTCTTC.

The chain carries TRBV7-9 and TRBJ1-1; possibly TRBD1 for D (6 bases). Germline values: CDR1 SEHNR, CDR2 FQNEAQ (reference sequence). The CDR3 runs 13 residues. Between the trimmed V and J ends, which lost 5 bases and 1 base, there was a span of 8 bases. CDR3 DNA: TGTGCCAGCAGCAGACAGGCGAACACTGAAGCTTTCTTT. Amino acid sequence: CASSRQANTEAFF.

The V and J genes are TRBV18 and TRBJ2-5, with D hard to call. This CDR3 comprises 12 residues. Trimming cost V 1 base and J 5 bases, with 5 bases left between them. Germline V lookup: CDR1 KGHSH, CDR2 LQKENI. CDR3 protein: CASSPLSETQYF. The DNA of the CDR3 is TGTGCCAGCTCACCACTGTCGGAGACCCAGTACTTC.

V is TRBV7-3 and J is TRBJ2-7; 7 bases agree with TRBD1. CDR3 size: 14 residues. Losses at the gene ends were 5 bases for V and 2 bases for J; bases not matched to a gene: 6. Germline loops: CDR1 SGHTA, CDR2 FQGTGA. The CDR3 DNA reads TGTGCCAGCAGCCCGACAGGGAGCCCCTACGAGCAGTACTTC. This translates into CASSPTGSPYEQYF.

This chain joins TRBV7-9 and TRBJ1-1, with 7 nucleotides matching TRBD1. The CDR3 contains 14 residues. The germline CDR1 and CDR2 sequences are SEHNR and FQNEAQ (reference sequence). J gave up 5 bases and V 6 bases, and 9 bases lay outside the gene matches. The CDR3 spells CASRPTGNPTEAFF. CDR3 DNA sequence: TGTGCCAGCAGGCCGACAGGGAACCCTACTGAAGCTTTCTTT.